The entry below describes one TCR beta chain. Germline DNA was also extracted, and blood RNA was taken from unsorted whole blood. This sample stems from a study of tumor-infiltrating lymphocytes in primary liver carcinoma. V dropped 4 bases and J dropped 7; count of bases not matched to a gene: 11. This CDR3 is built from 15 residues. Germline CDR1 LGHNA, CDR2 YSLEER. TCR beta cDNA was reverse-transcribed from 500 to 550 ng of total RNA. The reaction used a constant-region primer and ProtoScript II reverse transcriptase. The TCR beta library was amplified through three nested multiplex PCR rounds in a modified ARM-PCR procedure. With TRBV1-TRBV30 forward primers and a C-beta reverse primer, the first two PCR rounds were run for around 10 cycles each. From the multiplex PCR reads, TCRdb called clonotypes with MiXCR, one entry per CDR3 protein. The sample includes hundreds of thousands of distinct CDR3 sequences, almost 60% seen only once; the top ten take approximately 17%.

Sequencing was carried out using peripheral blood. The origin of this receptor is a woman aged 25 to 39 with primary liver carcinoma and hepatitis B virus infection. The chain couples TRBV4-3 to TRBJ1-1; 8 nucleotides agree with TRBD1. This chain's CDR3 is CASSRTWTGLSEAFF. CDR3 bases: TGCGCCAGCAGCCGAACCTGGACAGGGTTGAGTGAAGCTTTCTTT.